This TCR beta chain came from a study of T-cell reconstitution after alpha-beta-depleted transplantation in children. This CDR3 is 15 amino acids long. Trimming cost V 3 bases and J 1 base, with 12 bases left between them. A library of TCRbeta sequences, prepared with unique molecular identifiers, was generated. TCRdb independently ran MiXCR on the PCR reads; one entry per CDR3 protein. The repertoire holds about half a million distinct CDR3 sequences, with approximately 13% as singletons. The source is a human donor who donated a stem cell graft to a child with combined immunodeficiency. The specimen was PBMCs from the stem cell graft donor, collected from the stem cell graft. This chain joins TRBV12-3 or TRBV12-4 and TRBJ1-1, with no clear D. The CDR3 sequence: CASSFFPGTNTEAFF. DNA for the CDR3: TGTGCCAGCAGTTTCTTTCCGGGTACGAACACTGAAGCTTTCTTT.